This T cell receptor (beta chain) was recorded in a study of T cell responses to AZD1222 COVID-19 vaccine. In the study overall: Second doses that came at about 4 or about 12 weeks were put together.

The germline V gene has CDR1 MNHEY and CDR2 SVGAGI. CDR3 size: 12 residues. Trimming took off 4 bases at V and 8 bases at J, with 10 bases between the two ends. TCRdb keeps only in-frame clones here, not all; method: immunoSEQ multiplex PCR. This table holds roughly 120,000 clones, roughly 90% found once. Study-wide findings and caveats: The donor group comprised mostly white British people and more females; the analysis possibly underestimated clonal diversity. Spike was spanned by vaccine-associated CD4 TCRs, which were dominant at 160-218 and 743-854. All repertoire sampling was performed exclusively after the peak T cell response.

Turning to this clone: Its antigen is unknown.

The sequencing here drew on peripheral blood, taken on day 0 of AZD1222 vaccination. V usage is TRBV6-5 and J usage is TRBJ2-3; unclear D gene. The sequence derives from an adult in good health. The DNA of the CDR3 is TGTGCCAGCAGTTTACGGTCGGGTACGCAGTATTTT. This gives the protein CASSLRSGTQYF.